This T cell receptor beta chain was captured by sequencing in a study of T cells in Graves' hyperthyroidism and ophthalmopathy (dated by TCRdb to the late 2010s). Some background on the complete study: Peripheral blood samples were taken at the time of initial diagnosis, prior to any treatment. A discovery cohort of approximately 97 patients, roughly 45 with Graves' ophthalmopathy and 57 with stable Graves' hyperthyroidism, was used to find distinguishing TCR V-J signatures. An independent validation cohort of about 20 hyperthyroidism patients and 17 patients who later progressed to ophthalmopathy tested prospective prediction of ophthalmopathy. The approximately 98 discovery patients were randomly divided into training and test sets at a 7:3 ratio. In more than 5 Graves' hyperthyroidism patients, the study also compared T-cell repertoires from thyroid tissue with T-cell repertoires from blood. Following sampling, methimazole starting at 30 mg daily was given to hyperthyroidism patients, and high-dose intravenous methylprednisolone was given to ophthalmopathy patients. TCR Vbeta CDR3 sequencing of 130 to 150 peripheral blood samples (over 40 ophthalmopathy, approximately 80 hyperthyroidism and roughly 17 progressor patients) is reported in the paper. Overall results and qualifications from the work: In validation, the model predicted progression to ophthalmopathy a median of approximately 6.3 months before onset, with approximately 68% sensitivity and roughly 79% specificity. Ophthalmopathy was separated from stable hyperthyroidism by a 13 V-J signature model, with 87.88% sensitivity and roughly 81% specificity obtained in cross-validation and 80%/75% obtained in testing. Most expanded thyroid clonotypes (frequency above 0.001) were also found in blood, which suggests that blood repertoires may mirror thyroid immune responses. No statistical method was used to set the sample size in advance, and investigators knew the group allocation.

TCR beta CDR3 regions were amplified from RNA transcripts. The first round of RT-PCR for the TCR CDR3 was performed with the HTBI primer set and the Qiagen OneStep RT-PCR kit. Libraries were constructed in a second round of multiplex PCR, after which size selection and purification were performed. The libraries were sequenced on an Illumina HiSeq2000 using paired-end 100 bp reads. In the authors' own workflow: Raw data were processed with SOAPnuke, discarding reads with adapters, uncalled bases, mean Phred below 15, or no exact constant-primer or identifier match. COPE v1.2.5 was used to merge the high-quality paired reads, and each unique nucleotide sequence was defined as a clonotype. Clonotypes were aligned to IMGT TRBV, TRBD and TRBJ reference segments using MiTCR v1.1. The analysis was restricted to V-J combinations with a frequency above 0.0001, which together covered 99.2% of the repertoires. The TCS score was defined as F50 (clonal expansion) divided by E x V (chaos), with BLOSUM62-based TCRdist calculated between CDR3 peptides within each V-J. Welch's t-statistics and random forest reduced several hundred V-J features to about 12, which were used in a naive Bayes classifier (R e1071). The public reads were reanalyzed by TCRdb: fastp trimming at Q25, MiXCR alignment, in-frame beta chains only. Entries that share a CDR3 protein sequence are merged under the most common genes and DNA. Clone size and V and J calls follow TCRdb, not the original study. The sample table holds approximately 300,000 distinct CDR3 sequences, of which roughly a fifth were seen once. Under 45% of the sample goes to the ten largest clones.

Moderately to severely active disease, a Clinical Activity Score of at least 3, a NOSPECS grade of at least 4, and a duration under 3 months were present in ophthalmopathy patients. Exclusion was applied to patients with uncontrolled infections, other autoimmune diseases, pregnancy or lactation. Clinical symptoms, serum thyroxine and TRAb, thyroid ultrasound, and orbital computed tomography formed the basis for the diagnoses. PBMCs were separated from around 9.1 ml of fresh peripheral blood using Ficoll-Paque density gradient centrifugation. Total RNA was extracted using Trizol reagent, and RNA quality was assessed on an Agilent 2100 Bioanalyzer. With regard to this clonotype: Its antigen is still unknown. Base qualities were left out, and no much larger clone turns up one base away.

This clonotype was obtained from a man aged 45-60 years with Graves' ophthalmopathy. The material sequenced was blood.

DNA sequence: TGTGCCAGCAGTTTCGCCAGTACTAACTATGGCTACACCTTC. This gives the protein CASSFASTNYGYTF. The sequence is built from TRBV27 and TRBJ1-2; the D gene remains uncertain. V is clipped by 3 bases and J by 0 bases, and the sequence between their germline boundaries is 8 bases long. Based on the germline V gene (reference sequence), the CDR1 and CDR2 sequences are MNHEY and SMNVEV. Measured from the cysteine to the phenylalanine, the CDR3 is 14 residues long. Of all the DNA, just the CDR3 is kept, 42 bases in frame from base 1.